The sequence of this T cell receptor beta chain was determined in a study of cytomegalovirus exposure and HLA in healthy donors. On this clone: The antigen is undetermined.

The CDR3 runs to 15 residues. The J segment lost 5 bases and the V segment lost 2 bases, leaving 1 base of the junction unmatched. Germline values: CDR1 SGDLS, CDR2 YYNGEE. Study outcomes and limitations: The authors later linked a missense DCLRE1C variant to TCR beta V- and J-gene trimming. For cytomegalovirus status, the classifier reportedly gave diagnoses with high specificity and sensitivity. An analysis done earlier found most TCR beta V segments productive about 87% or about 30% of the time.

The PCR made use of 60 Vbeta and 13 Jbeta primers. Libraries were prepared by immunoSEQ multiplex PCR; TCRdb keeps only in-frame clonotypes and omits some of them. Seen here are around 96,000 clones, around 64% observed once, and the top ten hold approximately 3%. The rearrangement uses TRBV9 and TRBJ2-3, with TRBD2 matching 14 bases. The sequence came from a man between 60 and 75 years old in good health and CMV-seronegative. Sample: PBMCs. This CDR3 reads CASSVGLAGGDTQYF. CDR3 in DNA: TGTGCCAGCAGCGTTGGACTAGCGGGGGGAGATACGCAGTATTTT.